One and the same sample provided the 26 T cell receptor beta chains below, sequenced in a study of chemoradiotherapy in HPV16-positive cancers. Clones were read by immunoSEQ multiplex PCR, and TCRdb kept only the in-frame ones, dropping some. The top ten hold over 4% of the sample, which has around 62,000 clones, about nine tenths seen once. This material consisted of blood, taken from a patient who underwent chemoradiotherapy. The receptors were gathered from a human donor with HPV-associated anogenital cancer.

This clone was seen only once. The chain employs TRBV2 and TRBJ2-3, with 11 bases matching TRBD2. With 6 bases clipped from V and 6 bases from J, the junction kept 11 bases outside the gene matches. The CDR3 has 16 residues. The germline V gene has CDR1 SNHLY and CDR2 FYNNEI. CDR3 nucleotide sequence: TGTGCCAGCAGCCGGGACTTTAGCGGGGGGGGTGATACGCAGTATTTT. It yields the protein CASSRDFSGGGDTQYF.

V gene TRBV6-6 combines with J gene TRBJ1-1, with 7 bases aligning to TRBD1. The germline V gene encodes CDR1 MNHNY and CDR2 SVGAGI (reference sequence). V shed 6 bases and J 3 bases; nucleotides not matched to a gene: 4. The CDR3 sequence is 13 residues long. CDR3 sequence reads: CASSQQGHTEAFF. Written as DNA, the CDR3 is TGTGCCAGCAGCCAACAGGGGCACACTGAAGCTTTCTTT.

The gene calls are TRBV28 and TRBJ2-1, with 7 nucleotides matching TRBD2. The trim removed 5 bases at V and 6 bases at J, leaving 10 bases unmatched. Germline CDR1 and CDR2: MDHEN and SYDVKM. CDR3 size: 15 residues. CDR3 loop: CASSLGLDFRNEQFF. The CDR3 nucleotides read TGTGCCAGCAGTCTTGGACTAGATTTCCGCAATGAGCAGTTCTTC.

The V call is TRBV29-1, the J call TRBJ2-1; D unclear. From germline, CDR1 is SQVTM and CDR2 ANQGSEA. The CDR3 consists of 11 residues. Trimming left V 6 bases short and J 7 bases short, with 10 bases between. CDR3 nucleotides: TGCAGCGTGCTTTTAGGGAATGAGCAGTTCTTC. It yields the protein CSVLLGNEQFF.

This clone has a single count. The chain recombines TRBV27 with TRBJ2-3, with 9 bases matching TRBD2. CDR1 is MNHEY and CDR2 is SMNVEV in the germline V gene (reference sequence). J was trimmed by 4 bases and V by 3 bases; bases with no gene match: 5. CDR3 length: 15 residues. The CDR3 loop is CASSFSGSAADTQYF. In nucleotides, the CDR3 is TGTGCCAGCAGTTTTAGCGGGAGTGCCGCAGATACGCAGTATTTT.

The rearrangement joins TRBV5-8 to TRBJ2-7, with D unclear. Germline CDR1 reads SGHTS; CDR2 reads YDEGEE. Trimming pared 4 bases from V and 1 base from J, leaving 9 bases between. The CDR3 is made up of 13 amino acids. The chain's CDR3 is CASSTISSYEQYF. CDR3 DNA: TGTGCCAGCAGCACTATAAGTTCCTACGAGCAGTACTTC.

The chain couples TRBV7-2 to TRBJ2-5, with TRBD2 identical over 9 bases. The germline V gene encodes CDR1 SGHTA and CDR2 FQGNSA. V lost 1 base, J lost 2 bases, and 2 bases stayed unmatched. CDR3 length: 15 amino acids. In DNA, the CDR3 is TGTGCCAGCAGCTTAGTAGCGGGAGAACAAGAGACCCAGTACTTC. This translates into CASSLVAGEQETQYF.

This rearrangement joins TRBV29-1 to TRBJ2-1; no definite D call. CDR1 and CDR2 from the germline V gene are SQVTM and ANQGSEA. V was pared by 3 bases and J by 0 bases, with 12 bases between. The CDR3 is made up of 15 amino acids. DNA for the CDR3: TGCAGCGTTGAGGTCCCACGGCCCTCCTACAATGAGCAGTTCTTC. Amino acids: CSVEVPRPSYNEQFF.

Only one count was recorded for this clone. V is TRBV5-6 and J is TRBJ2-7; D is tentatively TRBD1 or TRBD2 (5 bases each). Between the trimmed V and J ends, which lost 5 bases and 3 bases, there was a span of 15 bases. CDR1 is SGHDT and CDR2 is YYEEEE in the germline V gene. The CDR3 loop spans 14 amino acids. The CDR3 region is CASSTPGRNYEQYF. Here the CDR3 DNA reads TGTGCCAGCAGTACGCCGGGACGGAACTACGAGCAGTACTTC.

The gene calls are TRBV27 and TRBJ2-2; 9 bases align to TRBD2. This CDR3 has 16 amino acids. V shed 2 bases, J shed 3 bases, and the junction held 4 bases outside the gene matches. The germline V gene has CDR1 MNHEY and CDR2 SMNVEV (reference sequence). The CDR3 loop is CASSLRLAGYTGELFF. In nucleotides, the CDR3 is TGTGCCAGCAGTTTAAGGCTAGCGGGATACACCGGGGAGCTGTTTTTT.

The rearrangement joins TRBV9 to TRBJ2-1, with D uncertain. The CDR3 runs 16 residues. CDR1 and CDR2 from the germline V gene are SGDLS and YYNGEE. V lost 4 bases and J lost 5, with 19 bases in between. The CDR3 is CASSSRTLRDDNEQFF. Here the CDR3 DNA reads TGTGCCAGCAGCTCCCGAACCCTCCGTGACGACAATGAGCAGTTCTTC.

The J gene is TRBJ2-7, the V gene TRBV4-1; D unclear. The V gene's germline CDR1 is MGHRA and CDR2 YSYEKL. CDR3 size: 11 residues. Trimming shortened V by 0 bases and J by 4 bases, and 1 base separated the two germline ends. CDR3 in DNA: TGCGCCAGCAGCCAAGAATACGAGCAGTACTTC. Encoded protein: CASSQEYEQYF.

The chain's CDR3 is CAISESILAGNDEQFF. The DNA of the CDR3 is TGTGCCATCAGTGAGTCGATCCTAGCGGGGAACGATGAGCAGTTCTTC. The chain uses TRBV10-3 and TRBJ2-1; TRBD2 matches at 9 bases. Germline CDR1 ENHRY, CDR2 SYGVKD. Trimming cost V 0 bases and J 8 bases; bases outside gene matches: 8. The CDR3 is made up of 16 amino acids.

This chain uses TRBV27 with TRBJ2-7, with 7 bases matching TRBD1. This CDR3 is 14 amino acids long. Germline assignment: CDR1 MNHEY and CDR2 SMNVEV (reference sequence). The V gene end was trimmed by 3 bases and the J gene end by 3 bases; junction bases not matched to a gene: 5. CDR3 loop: CASSFGTVNYEQYF. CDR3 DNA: TGTGCCAGCAGTTTCGGGACAGTTAACTACGAGCAGTACTTC.

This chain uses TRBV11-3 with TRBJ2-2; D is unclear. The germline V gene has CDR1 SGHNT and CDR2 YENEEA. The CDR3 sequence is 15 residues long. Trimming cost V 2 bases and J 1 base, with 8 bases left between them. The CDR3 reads CASSLNSLNTGELFF. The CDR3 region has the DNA TGTGCCAGCAGCTTAAACAGCTTGAACACCGGGGAGCTGTTTTTT.

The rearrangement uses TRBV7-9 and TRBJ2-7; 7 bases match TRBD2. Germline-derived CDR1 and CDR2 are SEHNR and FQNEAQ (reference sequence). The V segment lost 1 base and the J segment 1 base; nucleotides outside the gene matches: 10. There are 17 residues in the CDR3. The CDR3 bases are TGTGCCAGCAGCTTAGGCGGAGGCGGGAGTTTTTCCTACGAGCAGTACTTC. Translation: CASSLGGGGSFSYEQYF. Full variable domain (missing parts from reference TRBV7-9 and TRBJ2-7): DTGVSQNPRHKITKRGQNVTFRCDPISEHNRLYWYRQTLGQGPEFLTYFQNEAQLEKSRLLSDRFSAERPKGSFSTLEIQRTEQGDSAMYLCASSLGGGGSFSYEQYFGPGTRLTVT.

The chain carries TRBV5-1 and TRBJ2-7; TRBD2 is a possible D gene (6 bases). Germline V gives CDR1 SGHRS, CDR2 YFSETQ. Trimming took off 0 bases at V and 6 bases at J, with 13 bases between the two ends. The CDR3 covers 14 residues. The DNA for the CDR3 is TGCGCCAGCAGCTTGGCCGGGGTCGGGAGCGAGCAGTACTTC. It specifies CASSLAGVGSEQYF.

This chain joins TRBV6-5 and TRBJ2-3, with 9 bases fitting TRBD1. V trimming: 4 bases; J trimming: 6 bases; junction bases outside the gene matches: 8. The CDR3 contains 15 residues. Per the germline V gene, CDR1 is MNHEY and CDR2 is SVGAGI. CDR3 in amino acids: CASSLTGTGLDTQYF. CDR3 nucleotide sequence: TGTGCCAGCAGTTTAACCGGGACAGGGCTGGATACGCAGTATTTT.

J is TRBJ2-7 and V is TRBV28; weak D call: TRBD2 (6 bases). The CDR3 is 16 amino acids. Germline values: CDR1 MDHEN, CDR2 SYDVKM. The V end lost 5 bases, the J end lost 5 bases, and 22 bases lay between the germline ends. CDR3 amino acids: CASSLLVGGVRNEQYF. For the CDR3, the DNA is TGTGCCAGCAGTCTGCTAGTGGGGGGAGTACGGAACGAGCAGTACTTC.

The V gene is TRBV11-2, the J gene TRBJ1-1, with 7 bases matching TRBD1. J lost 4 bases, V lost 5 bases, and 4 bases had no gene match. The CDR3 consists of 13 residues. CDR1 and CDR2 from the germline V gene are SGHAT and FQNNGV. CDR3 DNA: TGTGCCAGCAGCCGATACAGGGGCACTGAAGCTTTCTTT. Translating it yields CASSRYRGTEAFF.

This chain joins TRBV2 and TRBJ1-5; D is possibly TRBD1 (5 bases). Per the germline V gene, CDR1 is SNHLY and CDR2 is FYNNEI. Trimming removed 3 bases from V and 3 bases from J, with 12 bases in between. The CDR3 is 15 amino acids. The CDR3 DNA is TGTGCCAGCAGTGATCCCCGGGGCTTCAATCAGCCCCAGCATTTT. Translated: CASSDPRGFNQPQHF.

The CDR3 region has the DNA TGCGCCAGCAGTGAGTCTATTGGGGGCAGGAACACTGAAGCTTTCTTT. This translates into CASSESIGGRNTEAFF. The V call is TRBV10-1, the J call TRBJ1-1; D possibly corresponds to TRBD1 (6 bases). CDR1 is WNHNN and CDR2 is SYGVQD in the germline V gene (reference sequence). Trimming pared 0 bases from V and 1 base from J, leaving 12 bases between. CDR3 length equals 16 residues.

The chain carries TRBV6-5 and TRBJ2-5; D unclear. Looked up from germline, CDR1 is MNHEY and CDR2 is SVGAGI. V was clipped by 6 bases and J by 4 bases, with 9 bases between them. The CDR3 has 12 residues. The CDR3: CASSSVGETQYF. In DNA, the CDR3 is TGTGCCAGCAGCTCCGTGGGAGAGACCCAGTACTTC.

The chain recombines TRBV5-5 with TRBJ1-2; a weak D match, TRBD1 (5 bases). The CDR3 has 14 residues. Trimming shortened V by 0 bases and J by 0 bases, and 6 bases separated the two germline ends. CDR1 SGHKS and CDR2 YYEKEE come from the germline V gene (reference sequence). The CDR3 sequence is CASSLEGTNYGYTF. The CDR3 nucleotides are TGTGCCAGCAGCTTGGAGGGGACTAACTATGGCTACACCTTC.

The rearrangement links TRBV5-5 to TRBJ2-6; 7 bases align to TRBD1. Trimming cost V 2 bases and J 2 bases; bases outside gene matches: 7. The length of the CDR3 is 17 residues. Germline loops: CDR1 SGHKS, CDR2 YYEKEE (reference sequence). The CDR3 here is CASSFRQGWAGANVLTF. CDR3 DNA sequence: TGTGCCAGCAGCTTCAGACAGGGATGGGCTGGGGCCAACGTCCTGACTTTC.

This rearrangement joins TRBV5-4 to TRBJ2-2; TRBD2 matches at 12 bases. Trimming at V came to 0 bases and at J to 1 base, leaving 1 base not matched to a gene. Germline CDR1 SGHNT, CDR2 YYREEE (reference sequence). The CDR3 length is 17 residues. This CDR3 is CASSLEGLAGNTGELFF. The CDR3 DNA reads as TGTGCCAGCAGCTTGGAGGGACTAGCGGGGAACACCGGGGAGCTGTTTTTT. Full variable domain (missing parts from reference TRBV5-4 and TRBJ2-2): ETGVTQSPTHLIKTRGQQVTLRCSSQSGHNTVSWYQQALGQGPQFIFQYYREEENGRGNFPPRFSGLQFPNYSSELNVNALELDDSALYLCASSLEGLAGNTGELFFGEGSRLTVL.